These T cell receptor beta chains were read from a single sample in a study of cytomegalovirus exposure and HLA in healthy donors. Profiled with immunoSEQ multiplex PCR; TCRdb holds only in-frame clones, not every one. The sample yields over 100,000 clones, approximately 70% seen once. Sequenced input: PBMCs. These receptors came from a woman aged 30 to 39 in good health and CMV-seronegative. Both conserved end residues are part of each CDR3. Fields, in order: clone size, V gene, D gene, J gene, CDR3 protein, CDR3 DNA. A D gene is named only where the DNA matches it firmly. Expanded clones are given a class, and other clones once, few, many or no size at all.

clone size: few
V gene: TRBV4-1
D gene: TRBD2
J gene: TRBJ2-1
CDR3 protein: CASSQERLAVDEQFF
CDR3 DNA: TGCGCCAGCAGCCAAGAGAGACTAGCCGTCGATGAGCAGTTCTTC

clone size: few
V gene: TRBV6-5
D gene: NA
J gene: TRBJ1-2
CDR3 protein: CASSTTQGTIGYTF
CDR3 DNA: TGTGCCAGCAGTACAACACAGGGTACTATCGGCTACACCTTC

clone size: NA
V gene: TRBV9
D gene: NA
J gene: TRBJ1-2
CDR3 protein: CASSVAIGQLNYGYTF
CDR3 DNA: TGTGCCAGCAGCGTAGCTATCGGACAGCTTAACTATGGCTACACCTTC

clone size: NA
V gene: TRBV2
D gene: NA
J gene: TRBJ1-2
CDR3 protein: CASSGTASRYYTF
CDR3 DNA: TGTGCCAGCAGTGGGACAGCCAGCCGTTACTACACCTTC

clone size: NA
V gene: TRBV6-1
D gene: TRBD1
J gene: TRBJ1-1
CDR3 protein: CASLPTGMNTEAFF
CDR3 DNA: TGTGCCAGCCTTCCGACAGGGATGAACACTGAAGCTTTCTTT

clone size: NA
V gene: TRBV18
D gene: TRBD1
J gene: TRBJ1-1
CDR3 protein: CASSPPGQEDTEAFF
CDR3 DNA: TGTGCCAGCTCACCGCCGGGACAGGAAGACACTGAAGCTTTCTTT

clone size: NA
V gene: TRBV19
D gene: NA
J gene: TRBJ2-7
CDR3 protein: CASSISLAGSYEQYF
CDR3 DNA: TGTGCCAGTAGTATAAGTCTGGCAGGCTCCTACGAGCAGTACTTC

clone size: NA
V gene: TRBV19
D gene: TRBD1
J gene: TRBJ1-1
CDR3 protein: CASSIGPGQGVGYTEAFF
CDR3 DNA: TGTGCCAGTAGTATCGGACCGGGACAGGGAGTTGGGTACACTGAAGCTTTCTTT

clone size: NA
V gene: TRBV7-2
D gene: NA
J gene: TRBJ1-5
CDR3 protein: CASSSAPVQPQHF
CDR3 DNA: TGTGCCAGCAGCTCTGCGCCGGTACAGCCCCAGCATTTT

clone size: NA
V gene: TRBV6-5
D gene: NA
J gene: TRBJ2-5
CDR3 protein: CASSYIRGSETQYF
CDR3 DNA: TGTGCCAGCAGTTATATCAGGGGATCAGAGACCCAGTACTTC

clone size: NA
V gene: TRBV27
D gene: NA
J gene: TRBJ1-4
CDR3 protein: CASSYSVPTNEKLFF
CDR3 DNA: TGTGCCAGCAGTTACAGTGTGCCAACTAATGAAAAACTGTTTTTT

clone size: few
V gene: TRBV30
D gene: TRBD1
J gene: TRBJ1-4
CDR3 protein: CAWSVGAGGSEKLFF
CDR3 DNA: TGTGCCTGGAGCGTCGGGGCAGGGGGCTCTGAAAAACTGTTTTTT

clone size: once
V gene: TRBV7-9
D gene: TRBD2
J gene: TRBJ2-1
CDR3 protein: CASSPLAGGSGGDEQFF
CDR3 DNA: TGTGCCAGCAGCCCACTAGCGGGAGGGTCGGGTGGCGATGAGCAGTTCTTC

clone size: once
V gene: TRBV27
D gene: NA
J gene: TRBJ1-1
CDR3 protein: CASRDSSVVGENTEAFF
CDR3 DNA: TGTGCCAGCCGAGATTCTTCAGTTGTAGGGGAGAACACTGAAGCTTTCTTT

clone size: few
V gene: TRBV11-2
D gene: NA
J gene: TRBJ2-1
CDR3 protein: CASSFREPPGEQFF
CDR3 DNA: TGTGCCAGCAGCTTCCGGGAGCCACCAGGTGAGCAGTTCTTC

clone size: NA
V gene: TRBV7-2
D gene: TRBD2
J gene: TRBJ2-2
CDR3 protein: CASSPQRGGPGELFF
CDR3 DNA: TGTGCCAGCAGCCCGCAGCGGGGGGGCCCCGGGGAGCTGTTTTTT

clone size: once
V gene: TRBV30
D gene: NA
J gene: TRBJ2-5
CDR3 protein: CAWSVWAPGQAEATQYF
CDR3 DNA: TGTGCCTGGAGTGTATGGGCCCCCGGGCAAGCGGAGGCGACCCAGTACTTC

clone size: NA
V gene: TRBV19
D gene: NA
J gene: TRBJ1-2
CDR3 protein: CASSISPWQYGYTF
CDR3 DNA: TGTGCCAGTAGTATCTCCCCGTGGCAGTATGGCTACACCTTC

clone size: NA
V gene: TRBV27
D gene: NA
J gene: TRBJ2-7
CDR3 protein: CASSLSASYEQYF
CDR3 DNA: TGTGCCAGCAGTTTATCGGCTTCCTACGAGCAGTACTTC

clone size: NA
V gene: TRBV7-8
D gene: TRBD2
J gene: TRBJ2-5
CDR3 protein: CASRRGRGGASQETQYF
CDR3 DNA: TGTGCCAGCAGACGCGGGCGCGGGGGGGCAAGCCAAGAGACCCAGTACTTC

clone size: NA
V gene: TRBV9
D gene: TRBD1
J gene: TRBJ2-2
CDR3 protein: CASSPSGTGWNTGELFF
CDR3 DNA: TGTGCCAGCAGCCCATCCGGGACAGGGTGGAACACCGGGGAGCTGTTTTTT

clone size: NA
V gene: TRBV28
D gene: NA
J gene: TRBJ1-2
CDR3 protein: CASREPNYGYTF
CDR3 DNA: TGTGCCAGCAGGGAGCCTAACTATGGCTACACCTTC

clone size: NA
V gene: TRBV30
D gene: TRBD1
J gene: TRBJ1-4
CDR3 protein: CAWSAGTGLDNEKLFF
CDR3 DNA: TGTGCCTGGAGCGCCGGGACAGGGTTAGATAATGAAAAACTGTTTTTT

clone size: NA
V gene: TRBV30
D gene: TRBD2
J gene: TRBJ2-5
CDR3 protein: CAWGGNRNEREEQYF
CDR3 DNA: TGTGCCTGGGGAGGTAACAGAAACGAGCGGGAGGAGCAGTACTTC

clone size: NA
V gene: TRBV7-9
D gene: NA
J gene: TRBJ2-7
CDR3 protein: CSSTLIGQISGGEQYF
CDR3 DNA: TGTTCCAGCACCCTAATCGGGCAGATTAGCGGTGGCGAGCAGTACTTC

clone size: NA
V gene: TRBV28
D gene: NA
J gene: TRBJ2-2
CDR3 protein: CASRQEQGHGELFF
CDR3 DNA: TGTGCCAGCAGACAAGAACAGGGCCACGGGGAGCTGTTTTTT

clone size: NA
V gene: TRBV6-1
D gene: TRBD1
J gene: TRBJ1-5
CDR3 protein: CASSLKQGAAQPQHF
CDR3 DNA: TGTGCCAGCAGTTTAAAACAGGGGGCAGCTCAGCCCCAGCATTTT

clone size: NA
V gene: TRBV6-1
D gene: NA
J gene: TRBJ1-2
CDR3 protein: CASSVDSLYGYTF
CDR3 DNA: TGTGCCAGCAGTGTGGACAGCCTCTATGGCTACACCTTC

clone size: NA
V gene: TRBV29-1
D gene: NA
J gene: TRBJ2-2
CDR3 protein: CSVAVRGGTGELFF
CDR3 DNA: TGCAGCGTTGCCGTACGAGGCGGCACCGGGGAGCTGTTTTTT

clone size: few
V gene: TRBV6-5
D gene: NA
J gene: TRBJ1-1
CDR3 protein: CASRPTWSVTEAFF
CDR3 DNA: TGTGCCAGCAGGCCCACCTGGTCAGTGACTGAAGCTTTCTTT

clone size: NA
V gene: TRBV30
D gene: NA
J gene: TRBJ1-2
CDR3 protein: CAWSVLTENYGYTF
CDR3 DNA: TGTGCCTGGAGTGTACTCACCGAGAACTATGGCTACACCTTC

clone size: NA
V gene: TRBV6-1
D gene: TRBD1
J gene: TRBJ1-1
CDR3 protein: CASKEGAPRNTEAFF
CDR3 DNA: TGTGCCAGCAAAGAGGGGGCCCCTAGGAACACTGAAGCTTTCTTT

clone size: NA
V gene: TRBV30
D gene: NA
J gene: TRBJ1-4
CDR3 protein: CAWSGVDEKLFF
CDR3 DNA: TGTGCCTGGAGTGGAGTCGATGAAAAACTGTTTTTT

clone size: NA
V gene: TRBV5-1
D gene: NA
J gene: TRBJ1-1
CDR3 protein: CASSLRSGLNTEAFF
CDR3 DNA: TGCGCCAGCAGCTTGCGGTCGGGGTTGAACACTGAAGCTTTCTTT

clone size: once
V gene: TRBV30
D gene: NA
J gene: TRBJ1-1
CDR3 protein: CAWNGLDLANTEAFF
CDR3 DNA: TGTGCCTGGAATGGGCTTGATTTGGCGAACACTGAAGCTTTCTTT

clone size: NA
V gene: TRBV5-6
D gene: TRBD2
J gene: TRBJ2-3
CDR3 protein: CASSFLGTSFPDTQYF
CDR3 DNA: TGTGCCAGCAGCTTCTTGGGGACTAGCTTCCCGGATACGCAGTATTTT

clone size: NA
V gene: TRBV27
D gene: NA
J gene: TRBJ2-7
CDR3 protein: CASSFQGPYEQYF
CDR3 DNA: TGTGCCAGCAGTTTCCAGGGCCCCTACGAGCAGTACTTC

clone size: NA
V gene: TRBV15
D gene: TRBD1
J gene: TRBJ1-5
CDR3 protein: CATSEDRGTGQPQHF
CDR3 DNA: TGTGCCACCAGCGAGGACAGGGGGACGGGACAGCCCCAGCATTTT

clone size: NA
V gene: TRBV7-9
D gene: NA
J gene: TRBJ1-1
CDR3 protein: CASSPGLRTVVGPEAFF
CDR3 DNA: TGTGCCAGCAGCCCCGGATTGAGGACAGTGGTCGGGCCTGAAGCTTTCTTT

clone size: once
V gene: TRBV7-9
D gene: NA
J gene: TRBJ2-5
CDR3 protein: CASSLGVEGSQYF
CDR3 DNA: TGTGCCAGCAGCTTAGGGGTGGAGGGGTCCCAGTACTTC

clone size: NA
V gene: TRBV10-3
D gene: TRBD1
J gene: TRBJ1-1
CDR3 protein: CAISESTGTANTEAFF
CDR3 DNA: TGTGCCATCAGTGAGTCAACCGGGACAGCGAACACTGAAGCTTTCTTT

clone size: once
V gene: TRBV5-8
D gene: NA
J gene: TRBJ1-2
CDR3 protein: CASSLDGRTSLGYTF
CDR3 DNA: TGTGCCAGCAGCTTGGATGGCAGGACTTCTTTGGGCTACACCTTC

clone size: NA
V gene: TRBV14
D gene: NA
J gene: TRBJ2-3
CDR3 protein: CASSRTRTGTGTDTQYF
CDR3 DNA: TGTGCCAGCAGCCGAACAAGGACCGGGACTGGCACAGATACGCAGTATTTT

clone size: NA
V gene: TRBV6-1
D gene: TRBD2
J gene: TRBJ2-3
CDR3 protein: CASKAGVSNTQYF
CDR3 DNA: TGTGCCAGTAAAGCGGGAGTCTCAAATACGCAGTATTTT

clone size: NA
V gene: TRBV6-4
D gene: TRBD2
J gene: TRBJ2-6
CDR3 protein: CASNRTSAPDGANVLTF
CDR3 DNA: TGTGCCAGCAACCGGACTAGCGCTCCCGACGGGGCCAACGTCCTGACTTTC

clone size: NA
V gene: TRBV6-6
D gene: TRBD2
J gene: TRBJ2-3
CDR3 protein: CASSSTSGSTQYF
CDR3 DNA: TGTGCCAGCAGTTCAACTAGCGGAAGCACGCAGTATTTT

clone size: NA
V gene: TRBV29-1
D gene: NA
J gene: TRBJ2-1
CDR3 protein: CSVPAGGDYNEQFF
CDR3 DNA: TGCAGCGTTCCCGCCGGGGGTGATTACAATGAGCAGTTCTTC

clone size: once
V gene: TRBV7-2
D gene: NA
J gene: TRBJ1-4
CDR3 protein: CASSLVGSQREKLFF
CDR3 DNA: TGTGCCAGCAGCTTAGTTGGCAGCCAGAGGGAAAAACTGTTTTTT

clone size: NA
V gene: TRBV11-2
D gene: NA
J gene: TRBJ1-4
CDR3 protein: CASSSFGLTRGEKLFF
CDR3 DNA: TGTGCCAGCAGCTCCTTCGGGCTGACCCGGGGAGAAAAACTGTTTTTT

clone size: NA
V gene: TRBV30
D gene: NA
J gene: TRBJ1-2
CDR3 protein: CAWSREGLPYGYTF
CDR3 DNA: TGTGCCTGGAGTAGGGAGGGGCTCCCCTATGGCTACACCTTC

clone size: few
V gene: TRBV5-1
D gene: NA
J gene: TRBJ1-1
CDR3 protein: CASSNSQGLGEAFF
CDR3 DNA: TGCGCCAGCAGCAACTCCCAGGGGCTCGGTGAAGCTTTCTTT

clone size: NA
V gene: TRBV2
D gene: TRBD2
J gene: TRBJ2-1
CDR3 protein: CASRTTSGSGNEQFF
CDR3 DNA: TGTGCCAGCAGGACGACTAGCGGGAGTGGCAATGAGCAGTTCTTC

clone size: NA
V gene: TRBV30
D gene: NA
J gene: TRBJ1-4
CDR3 protein: CACSDSATNEKLFF
CDR3 DNA: TGTGCCTGCTCTGACAGTGCAACTAATGAAAAACTGTTTTTT

clone size: NA
V gene: TRBV5-6
D gene: TRBD1
J gene: TRBJ1-2
CDR3 protein: CASSLDWGQGYGYTF
CDR3 DNA: TGTGCCAGCAGCTTGGATTGGGGACAGGGTTATGGCTACACCTTC

clone size: few
V gene: TRBV7-9
D gene: NA
J gene: TRBJ1-2
CDR3 protein: CASSQGTEIYGYTF
CDR3 DNA: TGTGCCAGCAGCCAGGGGACGGAGATCTATGGCTACACCTTC

clone size: NA
V gene: TRBV6-1
D gene: NA
J gene: TRBJ1-2
CDR3 protein: CASTPTETVYGYTF
CDR3 DNA: TGTGCCAGCACCCCCACCGAGACAGTCTATGGCTACACCTTC

clone size: NA
V gene: TRBV6-5
D gene: NA
J gene: TRBJ1-1
CDR3 protein: CASSYSTERIGTEAFF
CDR3 DNA: TGTGCCAGCAGTTACTCGACGGAGAGGATAGGTACTGAAGCTTTCTTT